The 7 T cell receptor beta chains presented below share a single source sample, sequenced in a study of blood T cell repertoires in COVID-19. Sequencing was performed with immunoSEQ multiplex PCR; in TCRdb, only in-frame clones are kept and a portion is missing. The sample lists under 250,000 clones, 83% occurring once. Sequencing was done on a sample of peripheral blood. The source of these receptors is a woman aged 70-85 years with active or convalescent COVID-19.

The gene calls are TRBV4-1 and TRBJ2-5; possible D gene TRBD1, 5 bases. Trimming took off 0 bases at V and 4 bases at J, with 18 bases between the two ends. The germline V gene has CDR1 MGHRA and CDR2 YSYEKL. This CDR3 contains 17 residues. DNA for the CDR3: TGCGCCAGCAGCCAAGATCGAGAAGGGGCTGTGGGAGAGACCCAGTACTTC. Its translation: CASSQDREGAVGETQYF.

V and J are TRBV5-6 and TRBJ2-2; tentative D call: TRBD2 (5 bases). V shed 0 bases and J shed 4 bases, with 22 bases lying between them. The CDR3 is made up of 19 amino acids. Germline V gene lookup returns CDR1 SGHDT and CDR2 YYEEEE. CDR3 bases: TGTGCCAGCAGCTTGGCGGGATTCCGAGAAGGGATTTTCACCGGGGAGCTGTTTTTT. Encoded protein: CASSLAGFREGIFTGELFF.

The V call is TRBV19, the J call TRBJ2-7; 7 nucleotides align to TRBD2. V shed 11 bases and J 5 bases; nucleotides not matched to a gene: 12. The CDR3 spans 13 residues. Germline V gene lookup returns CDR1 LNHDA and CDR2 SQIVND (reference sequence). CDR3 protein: CAPVTLGGNEQYF. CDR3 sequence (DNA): TGTGCCCCAGTAACGCTCGGGGGGAACGAGCAGTACTTC.

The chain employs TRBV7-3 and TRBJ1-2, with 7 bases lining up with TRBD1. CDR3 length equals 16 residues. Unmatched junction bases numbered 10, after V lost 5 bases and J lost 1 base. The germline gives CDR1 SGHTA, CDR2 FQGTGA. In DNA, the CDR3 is TGTGCCAGCAGCCCTGGACAGGAGCCGGATAACTATGGCTACACCTTC. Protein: CASSPGQEPDNYGYTF. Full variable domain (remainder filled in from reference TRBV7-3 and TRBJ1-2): GAGVSQTPSNKVTEKGKYVELRCDPISGHTALYWYRQSLGQGPEFLIYFQGTGAADDSGLPNDRFFAVRPEGSVSTLKIQRTERGDSAVYLCASSPGQEPDNYGYTFGSGTRLTVV.

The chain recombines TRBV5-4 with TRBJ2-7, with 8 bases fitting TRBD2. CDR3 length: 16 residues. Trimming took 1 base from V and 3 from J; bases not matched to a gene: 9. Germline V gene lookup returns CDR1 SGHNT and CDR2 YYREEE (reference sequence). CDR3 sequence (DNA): TGTGCCAGCAGCTTGAGTAGCGGGATGGCCTACTACGAGCAGTACTTC. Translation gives CASSLSSGMAYYEQYF. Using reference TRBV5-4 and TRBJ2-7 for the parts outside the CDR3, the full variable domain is ETGVTQSPTHLIKTRGQQVTLRCSSQSGHNTVSWYQQALGQGPQFIFQYYREEENGRGNFPPRFSGLQFPNYSSELNVNALELDDSALYLCASSLSSGMAYYEQYFGPGTRLTVT.

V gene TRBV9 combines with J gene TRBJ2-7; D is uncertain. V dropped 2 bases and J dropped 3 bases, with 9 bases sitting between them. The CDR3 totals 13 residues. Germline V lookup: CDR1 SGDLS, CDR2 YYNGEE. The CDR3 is CASSVYPHYEQYF. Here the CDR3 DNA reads TGTGCCAGCAGCGTCTATCCTCACTACGAGCAGTACTTC.

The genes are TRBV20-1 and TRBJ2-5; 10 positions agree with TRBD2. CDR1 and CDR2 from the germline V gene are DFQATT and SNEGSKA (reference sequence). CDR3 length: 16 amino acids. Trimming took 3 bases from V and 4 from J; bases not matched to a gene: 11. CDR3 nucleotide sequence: TGCAGTGCTAGTCTATACGAGCGGGAGGGAATAGAGACCCAGTACTTC. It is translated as CSASLYEREGIETQYF.